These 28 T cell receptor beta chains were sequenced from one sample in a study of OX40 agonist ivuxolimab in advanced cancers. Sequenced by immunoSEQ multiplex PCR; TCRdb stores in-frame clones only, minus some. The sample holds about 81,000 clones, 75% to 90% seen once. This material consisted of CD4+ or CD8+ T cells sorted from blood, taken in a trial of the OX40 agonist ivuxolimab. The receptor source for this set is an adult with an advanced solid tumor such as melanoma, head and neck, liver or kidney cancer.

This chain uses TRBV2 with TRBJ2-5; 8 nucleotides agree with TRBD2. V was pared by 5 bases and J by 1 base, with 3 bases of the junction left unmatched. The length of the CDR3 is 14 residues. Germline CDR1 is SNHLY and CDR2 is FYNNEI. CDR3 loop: CASSPGTSQETQYF. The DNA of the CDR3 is TGTGCCAGCAGTCCCGGGACTAGCCAAGAGACCCAGTACTTC.

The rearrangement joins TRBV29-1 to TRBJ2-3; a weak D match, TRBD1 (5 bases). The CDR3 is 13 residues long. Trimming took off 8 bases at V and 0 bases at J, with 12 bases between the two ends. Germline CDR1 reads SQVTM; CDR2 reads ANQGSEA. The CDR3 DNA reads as TGCAGCTCAGACAGATTTAGCACAGATACGCAGTATTTT. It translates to CSSDRFSTDTQYF.

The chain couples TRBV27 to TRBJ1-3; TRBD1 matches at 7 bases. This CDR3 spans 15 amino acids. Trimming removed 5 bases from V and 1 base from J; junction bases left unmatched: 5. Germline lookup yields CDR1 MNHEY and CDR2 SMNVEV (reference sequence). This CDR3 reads CASSQRRGSGNTIYF. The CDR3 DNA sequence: TGTGCCAGCAGTCAACGCAGGGGGTCTGGAAACACCATATATTTT.

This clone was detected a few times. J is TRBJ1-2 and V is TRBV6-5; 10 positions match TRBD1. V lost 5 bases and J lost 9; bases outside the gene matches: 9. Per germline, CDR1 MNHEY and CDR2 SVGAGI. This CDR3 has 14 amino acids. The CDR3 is CASSPGQGRVSYTF. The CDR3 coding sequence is TGTGCCAGCAGTCCGGGACAGGGGAGGGTGAGCTACACCTTC.

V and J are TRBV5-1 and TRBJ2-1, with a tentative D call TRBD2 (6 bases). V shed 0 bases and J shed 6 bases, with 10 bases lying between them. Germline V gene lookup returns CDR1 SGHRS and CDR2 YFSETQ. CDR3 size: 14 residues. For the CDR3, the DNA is TGCGCCAGCAGCTTGGGACTAGGGTTCAATGAGCAGTTCTTC. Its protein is CASSLGLGFNEQFF.

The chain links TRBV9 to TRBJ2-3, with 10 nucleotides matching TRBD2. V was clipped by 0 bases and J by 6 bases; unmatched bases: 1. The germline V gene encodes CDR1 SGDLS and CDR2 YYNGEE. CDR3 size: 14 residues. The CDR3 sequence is CASSVASGGDTQYF. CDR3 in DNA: TGTGCCAGCAGCGTAGCTAGCGGGGGTGATACGCAGTATTTT.

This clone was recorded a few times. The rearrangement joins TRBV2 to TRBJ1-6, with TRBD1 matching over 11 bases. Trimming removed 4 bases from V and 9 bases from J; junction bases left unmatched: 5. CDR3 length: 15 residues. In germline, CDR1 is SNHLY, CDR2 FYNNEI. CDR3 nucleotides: TGTGCCAGCAGTGGCTTGGGACAGGGGGTTTCACCCCTCCACTTT. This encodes CASSGLGQGVSPLHF.

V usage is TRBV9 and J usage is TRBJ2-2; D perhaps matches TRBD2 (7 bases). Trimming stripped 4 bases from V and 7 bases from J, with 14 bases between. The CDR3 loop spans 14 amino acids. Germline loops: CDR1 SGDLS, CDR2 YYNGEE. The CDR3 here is CASSSRGAGGELFF. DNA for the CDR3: TGTGCCAGCAGCTCCCGGGGGGCGGGCGGGGAGCTGTTTTTT.

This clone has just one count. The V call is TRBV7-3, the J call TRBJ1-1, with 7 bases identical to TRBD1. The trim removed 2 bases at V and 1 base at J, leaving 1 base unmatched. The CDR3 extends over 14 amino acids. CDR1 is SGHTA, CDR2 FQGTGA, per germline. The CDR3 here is CASSLQGGNTEAFF. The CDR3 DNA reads TGTGCCAGCAGCTTACAGGGGGGGAACACTGAAGCTTTCTTT.

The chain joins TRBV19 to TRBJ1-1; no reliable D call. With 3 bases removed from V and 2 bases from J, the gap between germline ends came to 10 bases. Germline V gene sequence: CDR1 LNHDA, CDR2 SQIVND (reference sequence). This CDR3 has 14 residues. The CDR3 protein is CASSISQTNTEAFF. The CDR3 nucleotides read TGTGCCAGTAGTATCTCTCAGACAAACACTGAAGCTTTCTTT.

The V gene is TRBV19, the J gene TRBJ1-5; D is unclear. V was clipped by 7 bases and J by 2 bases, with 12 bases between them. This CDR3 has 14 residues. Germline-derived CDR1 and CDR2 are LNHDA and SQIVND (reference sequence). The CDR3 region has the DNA TGTGCCAGTACTGCGGGGAATCGCAATCAGCCCCAGCATTTT. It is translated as CASTAGNRNQPQHF.

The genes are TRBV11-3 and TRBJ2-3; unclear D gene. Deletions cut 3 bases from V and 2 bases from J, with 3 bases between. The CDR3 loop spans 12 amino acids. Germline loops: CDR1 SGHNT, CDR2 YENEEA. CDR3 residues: CASSLYTDTQYF. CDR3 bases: TGTGCCAGCAGCTTGTACACAGATACGCAGTATTTT.

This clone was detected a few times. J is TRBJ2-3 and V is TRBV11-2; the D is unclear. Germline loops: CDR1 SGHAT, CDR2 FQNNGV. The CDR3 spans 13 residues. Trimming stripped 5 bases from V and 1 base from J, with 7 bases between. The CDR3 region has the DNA TGTGCCAGCAGCCTGTCCGGCACAGATACGCAGTATTTT. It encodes CASSLSGTDTQYF.

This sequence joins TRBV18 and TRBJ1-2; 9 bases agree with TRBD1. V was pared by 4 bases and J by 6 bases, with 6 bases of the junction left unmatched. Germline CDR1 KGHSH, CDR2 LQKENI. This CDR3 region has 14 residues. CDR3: CASSRGTGSHGYTF. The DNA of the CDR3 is TGTGCCAGCTCACGAGGGACAGGGTCACATGGCTACACCTTC.

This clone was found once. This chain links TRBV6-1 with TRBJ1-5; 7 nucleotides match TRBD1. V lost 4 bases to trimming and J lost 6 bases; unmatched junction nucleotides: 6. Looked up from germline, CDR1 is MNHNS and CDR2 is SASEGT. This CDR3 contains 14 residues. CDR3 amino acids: CASSVTGKVQPQHF. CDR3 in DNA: TGTGCCAGCAGTGTGACAGGGAAGGTTCAGCCCCAGCATTTT.

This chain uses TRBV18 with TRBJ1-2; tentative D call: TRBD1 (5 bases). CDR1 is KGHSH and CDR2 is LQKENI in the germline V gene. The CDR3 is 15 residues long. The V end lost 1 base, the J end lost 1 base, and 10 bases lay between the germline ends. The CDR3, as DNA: TGTGCCAGCTCACCACAGGGGATGGGTAACTATGGCTACACCTTC. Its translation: CASSPQGMGNYGYTF.

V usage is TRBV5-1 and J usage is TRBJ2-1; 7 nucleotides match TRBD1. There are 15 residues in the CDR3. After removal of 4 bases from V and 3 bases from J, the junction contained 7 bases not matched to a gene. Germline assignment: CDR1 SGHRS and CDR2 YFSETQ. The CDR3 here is CASSGRQGNYNEQFF. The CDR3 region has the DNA TGCGCCAGCAGCGGAAGACAGGGAAACTACAATGAGCAGTTCTTC.

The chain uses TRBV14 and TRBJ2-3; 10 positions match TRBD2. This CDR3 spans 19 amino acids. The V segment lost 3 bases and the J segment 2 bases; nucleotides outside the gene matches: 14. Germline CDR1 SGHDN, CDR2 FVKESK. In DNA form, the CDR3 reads TGTGCCAGCAGCCAGGGGGCTAGCGGGAGATACCTCAACACAGATACGCAGTATTTT. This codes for CASSQGASGRYLNTDTQYF.

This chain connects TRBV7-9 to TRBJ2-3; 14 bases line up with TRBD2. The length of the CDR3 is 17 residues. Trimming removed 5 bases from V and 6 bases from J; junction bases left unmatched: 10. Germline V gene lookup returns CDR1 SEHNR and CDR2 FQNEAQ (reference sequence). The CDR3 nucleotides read TGTGCCAGCAGCCCAACTTACGGACTAGCGGGAGGCGATACGCAGTATTTT. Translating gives CASSPTYGLAGGDTQYF. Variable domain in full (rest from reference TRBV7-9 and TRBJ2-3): DTGVSQNPRHKITKRGQNVTFRCDPISEHNRLYWYRQTLGQGPEFLTYFQNEAQLEKSRLLSDRFSAERPKGSFSTLEIQRTEQGDSAMYLCASSPTYGLAGGDTQYFGPGTRLTVL.

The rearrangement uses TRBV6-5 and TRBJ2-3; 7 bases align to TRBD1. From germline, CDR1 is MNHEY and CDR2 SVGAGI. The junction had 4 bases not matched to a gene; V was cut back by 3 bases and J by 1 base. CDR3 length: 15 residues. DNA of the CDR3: TGTGCCAGCAGTTATCGGGGACAGCGCACAGATACGCAGTATTTT. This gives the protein CASSYRGQRTDTQYF.

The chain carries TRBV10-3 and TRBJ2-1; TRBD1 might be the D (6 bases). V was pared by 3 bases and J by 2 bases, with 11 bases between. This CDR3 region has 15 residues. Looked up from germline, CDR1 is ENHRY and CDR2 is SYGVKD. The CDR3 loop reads CAISDGTHTYNEQFF. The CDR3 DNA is TGTGCCATCAGTGACGGGACACATACCTACAATGAGCAGTTCTTC.

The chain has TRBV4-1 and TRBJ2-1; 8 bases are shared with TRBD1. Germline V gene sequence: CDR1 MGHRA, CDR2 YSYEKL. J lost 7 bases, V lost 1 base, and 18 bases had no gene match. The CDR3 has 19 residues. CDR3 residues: CASSQGGIGETGDVNEQFF. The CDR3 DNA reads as TGCGCCAGCAGCCAAGGGGGGATAGGGGAGACAGGGGATGTAAATGAGCAGTTCTTC.

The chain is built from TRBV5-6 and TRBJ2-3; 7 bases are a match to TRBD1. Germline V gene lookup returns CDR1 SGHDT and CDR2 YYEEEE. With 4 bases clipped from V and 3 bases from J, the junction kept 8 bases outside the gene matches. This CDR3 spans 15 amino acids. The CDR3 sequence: CASSRPGGGTDTQYF. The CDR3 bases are TGTGCCAGCAGCCGACCAGGGGGTGGAACAGATACGCAGTATTTT.

The CDR3 sequence is CASSLQGSANYGYTF. The CDR3 DNA reads TGTGCCAGCAGCTTACAGGGCTCAGCTAACTATGGCTACACCTTC. The chain combines TRBV7-2 with TRBJ1-2; possibly TRBD1 for D (5 bases). The CDR3 sequence is 15 residues long. The V gene lost 2 bases and the J gene lost 0 bases, with 10 bases spanning the gap. The V gene's germline CDR1 is SGHTA and CDR2 FQGNSA.

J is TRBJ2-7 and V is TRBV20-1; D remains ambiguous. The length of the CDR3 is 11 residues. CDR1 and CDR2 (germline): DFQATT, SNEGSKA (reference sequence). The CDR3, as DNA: TGCAGTGCTATATTAGGATTACAGTTATTGGTC. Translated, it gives CSAILGLQLLV.

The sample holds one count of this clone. CDR3 loop: CASSPWRVGTEAFF. The CDR3 DNA follows: TGTGCCAGCAGCCCCTGGAGGGTCGGGACTGAAGCTTTCTTT. The V and J genes are TRBV11-2 and TRBJ1-1, with D uncertain. CDR1 and CDR2 (germline): SGHAT, FQNNGV. The CDR3 runs to 14 residues. Trimming stripped 5 bases from V and 5 bases from J, with 15 bases between.

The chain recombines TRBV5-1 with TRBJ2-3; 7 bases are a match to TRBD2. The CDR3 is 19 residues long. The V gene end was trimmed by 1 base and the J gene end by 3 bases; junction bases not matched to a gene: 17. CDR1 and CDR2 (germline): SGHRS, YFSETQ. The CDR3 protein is CASSLQPLLGAGETDTQYF. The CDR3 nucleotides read TGCGCCAGCAGCTTGCAACCTCTTTTGGGTGCGGGAGAAACAGATACGCAGTATTTT.

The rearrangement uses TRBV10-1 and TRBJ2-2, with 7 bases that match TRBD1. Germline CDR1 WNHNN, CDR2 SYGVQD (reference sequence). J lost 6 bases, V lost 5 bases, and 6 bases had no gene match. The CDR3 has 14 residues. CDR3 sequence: CASSKTGRAGELFF. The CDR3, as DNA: TGCGCCAGCAGTAAGACAGGGCGTGCCGGGGAGCTGTTTTTT.